This TCR beta chain was recorded in a study of blood T cell repertoires in COVID-19. In the study overall: Samples came from the United States, Italy and Spain, spanning acute and convalescent COVID-19.

Clones were sequenced by immunoSEQ multiplex PCR, and TCRdb holds only the in-frame ones, with some missing. The sample lists approximately 160,000 clones; about 88% were seen once. Germline V gives CDR1 SGHRS, CDR2 YFSETQ. The CDR3 consists of 15 residues. The V end lost 0 bases, the J end lost 2 bases, and 12 bases lay between the germline ends. Recruits, aged about 18 to 90 years, lived in around 24 US areas. For recovered donors of Cohort 3, there were two negative PCRs, clearance, or symptom resolution. The sequence derives from a woman between 45 and 65 years old who had recovered from COVID-19. The source material was PBMCs or T cells enriched from blood (not recorded which). The chain joins TRBV5-1 to TRBJ2-7, with a possible D match to TRBD2 (6 bases). This CDR3 reads CASSLAGELPYEQYF. The CDR3 DNA is TGCGCCAGCAGCTTGGCGGGAGAGCTTCCCTACGAGCAGTACTTC.